The 16 T cell receptor beta chains listed next were all sequenced from one sample in a study of T cell repertoires in cytomegalovirus infection. TCRdb re-called the reads through MiXCR, storing one row per CDR3 protein. The profile shows 550,000 to 850,000 distinct CDR3 sequences, approximately 33% of them singletons. Their specific antigens are unknown. The specimen comprised cultured PBMCs, sampled from culture after CMV antigen stimulation. Receptors originate from a human donor in good health (CMV status not recorded). Some clones in this sample may be carry-over from other donors' samples.

The J gene is TRBJ2-5, the V gene TRBV12-3 or TRBV12-4, with 10 bases lining up with TRBD2. The CDR3 extends over 17 amino acids. The V segment lost 4 bases and the J segment 5 bases; nucleotides outside the gene matches: 13. CDR3 coding DNA: TGTGCCAGCAGTTCAAGCGGGAGGGCCAGGAAATGGGAGACCCAGTACTTC. Translated: CASSSSGRARKWETQYF.

This clonotype was detected ten times or more. The chain links TRBV7-8 to TRBJ2-5, with D maybe TRBD2 (6 bases). V lost 5 bases, J lost 3 bases, and 10 bases lay in between. CDR1 SGHVS and CDR2 FQNEAQ come from the germline V gene. The CDR3 extends over 13 amino acids. This CDR3 is CASSQTRKETQYF. The CDR3 nucleotides read TGTGCCAGCAGCCAGACTAGAAAAGAGACCCAGTACTTC. Supplemented by reference TRBV7-8 and TRBJ2-5, the full variable domain reads GAGVSQSPRYKVAKRGQDVALRCDPISGHVSLFWYQQALGQGPEFLTYFQNEAQLDKSGLPSDRFFAERPEGSVSTLKIQRTQQEDSAVYLCASSQTRKETQYFGPGTRLLVL.

The chain is built from TRBV20-1 and TRBJ2-1; the D is unclear. The V and J ends lost 3 bases and 7 bases respectively, with 13 bases between them. The CDR3 is 13 amino acids. The germline CDR1 and CDR2 sequences are DFQATT and SNEGSKA (reference sequence). The chain's CDR3 is CSARAIDGNEQFF. The CDR3 DNA follows: TGCAGTGCTAGGGCCATTGATGGGAATGAGCAGTTCTTC.

This rearrangement joins TRBV5-6 to TRBJ1-2, with D perhaps matching TRBD1 (5 bases). The germline CDR1 and CDR2 sequences are SGHDT and YYEEEE. V lost 4 bases to trimming and J lost 11 bases, with 27 bases between them. CDR3 length: 16 amino acids. CDR3 sequence (DNA): TGTGCCAGCAGCATGGAAAGTATCTCCAGGGTTTTTCGTTACACCTTC. This translates into CASSMESISRVFRYTF.

The V and J genes are TRBV7-6 and TRBJ2-3; D possibly uses TRBD1 or TRBD2 (6 bases each). Trimming stripped 0 bases from V and 2 bases from J, with 21 bases between. Germline V lookup: CDR1 SGHVS, CDR2 FNYEAQ. CDR3 length: 19 amino acids. CDR3 in DNA: TGTGCCAGCAGCTTAGCGCGGACGGGGGCCCCGCCTTACACAGATACGCAGTATTTT. Translation gives CASSLARTGAPPYTDTQYF.

There are a few counts of this clonotype. In DNA form, the CDR3 reads TGTGCCAGTAGGAGGTCAGGTGGCTATGGCTACACCTTC. Translated: CASRRSGGYGYTF. V and J are TRBV19 and TRBJ1-2, with no clear D. CDR1 LNHDA and CDR2 SQIVND come from the germline V gene (reference sequence). With 6 bases removed from V and 4 bases from J, the gap between germline ends came to 12 bases. The CDR3 consists of 13 residues.

The chain recombines TRBV29-1 with TRBJ2-3; D is perhaps TRBD2 (7 bases). V lost 3 bases to trimming and J lost 6 bases, with 16 bases between them. CDR3 length: 14 amino acids. Germline V gene lookup returns CDR1 SQVTM and CDR2 ANQGSEA. DNA of the CDR3: TGCAGCGTTGAGGGGGGGCTAGCCGTCGATACGCAGTATTTT. Translating it yields CSVEGGLAVDTQYF.

The chain uses TRBV6-6 and TRBJ2-5; D is uncertain. From germline, CDR1 is MNHNY and CDR2 SVGAGI (reference sequence). This CDR3 contains 16 residues. Trimming removed 1 base at V and 2 bases at J, with 14 bases between. In DNA, the CDR3 is TGTGCCAGCAGTTACTGGGTTCGGGCTTTTCAAGAGACCCAGTACTTC. As protein: CASSYWVRAFQETQYF.

This chain uses TRBV10-3 with TRBJ1-3; D call uncertain. V gave up 1 base and J gave up 3 bases, with 13 bases separating them. This CDR3 contains 16 residues. CDR1 is ENHRY, CDR2 SYGVKD, per germline. The CDR3 region is CAISEYGGRGGNTIYF. CDR3 in DNA: TGTGCCATCAGTGAGTACGGAGGCCGGGGTGGAAACACCATATATTTT.

This clonotype occurred once. This chain uses TRBV4-1 with TRBJ1-5; a weak D match, TRBD1 (5 bases). In germline, CDR1 is MGHRA, CDR2 YSYEKL. V dropped 2 bases and J dropped 2 bases, with 13 bases sitting between them. The CDR3 has 16 residues. CDR3 DNA: TGCGCCAGCAGCCAAAGCCCCACCAGGGGCAATCAGCCCCAGCATTTT. Translated: CASSQSPTRGNQPQHF.

This chain connects TRBV19 to TRBJ1-1; D uncertain. Germline CDR1 is LNHDA and CDR2 is SQIVND (reference sequence). V was clipped by 2 bases and J by 8 bases, with 12 bases between them. The CDR3 has 13 residues. This chain's CDR3 is CASSITQEVEAFF. CDR3 nucleotides: TGTGCCAGTAGTATAACCCAGGAAGTCGAAGCTTTCTTT.

This clonotype was picked up a small number of times. J is TRBJ2-3 and V is TRBV6-2 or TRBV6-3, with D maybe TRBD2 (5 bases). Looked up from germline, CDR1 is MNHEY and CDR2 is SVGEGT. The V end was cut by 0 bases, the J end by 3 bases, with 13 bases between. The CDR3 has 16 residues. The CDR3 region is CASSYSGVGGTDTQYF. In DNA form, the CDR3 reads TGTGCCAGCAGTTACTCTGGGGTCGGAGGAACAGATACGCAGTATTTT.

This chain joins TRBV28 and TRBJ1-1, with D unclear. The germline V gene encodes CDR1 MDHEN and CDR2 SYDVKM. The CDR3 runs 14 residues. V lost 6 bases, J lost 1 base, and 12 bases lay in between. The CDR3 sequence: CASSGTRGNTEAFF. CDR3 coding DNA: TGTGCCAGCAGCGGAACTCGGGGGAACACTGAAGCTTTCTTT. Full variable domain (outside the CDR3, taken from reference TRBV28 and TRBJ1-1): DVKVTQSSRYLVKRTGEKVFLECVQDMDHENMFWYRQDPGLGLRLIYFSYDVKMKEKGDIPEGYSVSREKKERFSLILESASTNQTSMYLCASSGTRGNTEAFFGQGTRLTVV.

This clonotype occurred a few times. The chain has TRBV11-3 and TRBJ1-4; TRBD1 is a possible D gene (5 bases). This CDR3 spans 18 amino acids. The germline CDR1 and CDR2 sequences are SGHNT and YENEEA. The ends were cut back, 5 bases at V and 6 bases at J, with 25 bases in the middle. The CDR3: CASSDRHVATFRDEKLFF. CDR3 DNA sequence: TGTGCCAGCAGCGATAGACATGTCGCTACATTCAGGGATGAAAAACTGTTTTTT. The full variable domain, in which reference TRBV11-3 and TRBJ1-4 provide the parts outside the CDR3, is EAGVVQSPRYKIIEKKQPVAFWCNPISGHNTLYWYLQNLGQGPELLIRYENEEAVDDSQLPKDRFSAERLKGVDSTLKIQPAELGDSAVYLCASSDRHVATFRDEKLFFGSGTQLSVL.

The rearrangement links TRBV29-1 to TRBJ1-1, with a tentative D call TRBD1 (5 bases). V lost 6 bases and J 8 bases, leaving 22 bases between the germline ends. The germline gives CDR1 SQVTM, CDR2 ANQGSEA. There are 14 residues in the CDR3. In nucleotides, the CDR3 is TGCAGCGTCCAACCGAACCGACGGGACGGGGAAGCTTTCTTT. Translated, it gives CSVQPNRRDGEAFF.

This clonotype was observed a few times. The chain combines TRBV24-1 with TRBJ2-7; D is perhaps TRBD1 or TRBD2 (6 bases each). V lost 3 bases, J lost 9 bases, and 14 bases lay in between. The germline V gene encodes CDR1 KGHDR and CDR2 SFDVKD. This CDR3 contains 13 residues. CDR3 bases: TGTGCCACCAGTGATCCCGGGGGCGCGGGGCAGTACTTC. Protein sequence: CATSDPGGAGQYF.